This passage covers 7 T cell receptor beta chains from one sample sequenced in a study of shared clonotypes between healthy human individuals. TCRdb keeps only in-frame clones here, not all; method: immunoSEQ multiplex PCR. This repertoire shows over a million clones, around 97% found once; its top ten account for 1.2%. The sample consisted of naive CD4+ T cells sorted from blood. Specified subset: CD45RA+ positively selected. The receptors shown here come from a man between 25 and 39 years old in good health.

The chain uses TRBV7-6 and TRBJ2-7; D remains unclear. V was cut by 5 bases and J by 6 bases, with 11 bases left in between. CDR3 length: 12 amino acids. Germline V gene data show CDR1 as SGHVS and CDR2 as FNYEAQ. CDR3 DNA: TGTGCCAGCAGCGATAGGACCACCGAGCAGTACTTC. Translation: CASSDRTTEQYF.

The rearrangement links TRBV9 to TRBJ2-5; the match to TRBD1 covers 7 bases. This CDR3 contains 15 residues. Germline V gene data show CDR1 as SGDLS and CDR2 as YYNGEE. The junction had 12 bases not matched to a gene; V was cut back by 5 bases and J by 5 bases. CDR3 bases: TGTGCCAGCAGTAGCCCCCGACAGGGCGAGGAGACCCAGTACTTC. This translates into CASSSPRQGEETQYF.

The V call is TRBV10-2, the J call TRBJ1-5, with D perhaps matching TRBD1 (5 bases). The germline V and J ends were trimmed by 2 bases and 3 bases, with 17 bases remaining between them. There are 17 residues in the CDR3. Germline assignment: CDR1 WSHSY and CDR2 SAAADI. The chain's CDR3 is CASSEMFGAGDNQPQHF. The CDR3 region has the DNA TGCGCCAGCAGTGAGATGTTTGGGGCGGGGGACAATCAGCCCCAGCATTTT.

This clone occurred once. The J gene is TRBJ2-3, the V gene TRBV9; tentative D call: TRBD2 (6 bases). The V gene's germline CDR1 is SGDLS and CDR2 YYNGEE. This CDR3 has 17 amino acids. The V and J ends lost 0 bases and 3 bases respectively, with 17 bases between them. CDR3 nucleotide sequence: TGTGCCAGCAGCGTAGATCCCCAGGGCGGGGCTACAGATACGCAGTATTTT. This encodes CASSVDPQGGATDTQYF.

The CDR3 DNA follows: TGTGCCAGCAGCAGACTACAAAACGAGGGGGAAAAACTGTTTTTT. It is translated as CASSRLQNEGEKLFF. The chain employs TRBV21-1 and TRBJ1-4. TRBV21-1 is annotated as a pseudogene. This CDR3 region has 15 residues.

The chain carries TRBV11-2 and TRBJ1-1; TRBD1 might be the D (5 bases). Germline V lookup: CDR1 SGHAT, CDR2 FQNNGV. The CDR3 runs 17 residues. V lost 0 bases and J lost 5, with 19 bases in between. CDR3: CASSLDLAGRGGTEAFF. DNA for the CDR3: TGTGCCAGCAGCTTAGATTTGGCGGGGCGAGGCGGGACTGAAGCTTTCTTT. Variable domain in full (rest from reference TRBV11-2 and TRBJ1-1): EAGVAQSPRYKIIEKRQSVAFWCNPISGHATLYWYQQILGQGPKLLIQFQNNGVVDDSQLPKDRFSAERLKGVDSTLKIQPAKLEDSAVYLCASSLDLAGRGGTEAFFGQGTRLTVV.

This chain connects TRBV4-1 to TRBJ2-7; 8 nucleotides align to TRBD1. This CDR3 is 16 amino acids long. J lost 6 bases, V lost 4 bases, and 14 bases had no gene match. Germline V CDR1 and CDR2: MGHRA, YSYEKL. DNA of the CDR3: TGCGCCAGCAGCCGAGACTACCTGGGACAGGCCGCCGAGCAGTACTTC. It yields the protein CASSRDYLGQAAEQYF.